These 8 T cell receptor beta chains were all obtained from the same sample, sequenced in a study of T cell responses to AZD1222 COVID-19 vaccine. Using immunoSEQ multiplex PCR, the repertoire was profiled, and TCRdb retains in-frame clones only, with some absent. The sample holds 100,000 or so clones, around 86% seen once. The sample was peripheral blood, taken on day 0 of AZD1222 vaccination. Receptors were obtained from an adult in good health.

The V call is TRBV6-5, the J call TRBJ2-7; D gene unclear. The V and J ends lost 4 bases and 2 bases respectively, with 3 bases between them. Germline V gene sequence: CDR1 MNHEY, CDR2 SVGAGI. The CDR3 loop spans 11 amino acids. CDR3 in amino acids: CASSSPYEQYF. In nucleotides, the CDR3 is TGTGCCAGCAGTTCACCCTACGAGCAGTACTTC.

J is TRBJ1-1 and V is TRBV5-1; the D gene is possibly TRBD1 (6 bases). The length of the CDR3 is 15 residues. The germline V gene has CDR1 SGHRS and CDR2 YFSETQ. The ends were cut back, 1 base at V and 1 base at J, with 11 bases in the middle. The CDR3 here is CASSLMSGANTEAFF. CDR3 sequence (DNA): TGCGCCAGCAGCTTGATGTCAGGGGCGAACACTGAAGCTTTCTTT.

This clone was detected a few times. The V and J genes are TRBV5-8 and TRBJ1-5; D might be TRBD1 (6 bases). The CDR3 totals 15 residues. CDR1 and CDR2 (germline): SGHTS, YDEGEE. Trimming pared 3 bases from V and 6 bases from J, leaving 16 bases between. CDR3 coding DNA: TGTGCCAGCAGCTACGACAGGCTGGGGATTCAGCCCCAGCATTTT. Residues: CASSYDRLGIQPQHF.

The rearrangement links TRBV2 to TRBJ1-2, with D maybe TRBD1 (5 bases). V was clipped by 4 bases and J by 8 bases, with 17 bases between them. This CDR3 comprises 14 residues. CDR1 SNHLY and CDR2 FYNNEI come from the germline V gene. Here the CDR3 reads CASSAGGIRWGYTF. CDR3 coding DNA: TGTGCCAGCAGTGCCGGGGGAATTAGGTGGGGCTACACCTTC. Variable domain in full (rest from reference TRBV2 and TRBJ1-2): EPEVTQTPSHQVTQMGQEVILRCVPISNHLYFYWYRQILGQKVEFLVSFYNNEISEKSEIFDDQFSVERPDGSNFTLKIRSTKLEDSAMYFCASSAGGIRWGYTFGSGTRLTVV.

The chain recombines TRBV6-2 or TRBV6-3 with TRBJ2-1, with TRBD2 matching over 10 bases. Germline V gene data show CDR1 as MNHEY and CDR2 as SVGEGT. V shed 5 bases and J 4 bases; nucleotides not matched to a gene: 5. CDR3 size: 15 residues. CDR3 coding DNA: TGTGCCAGCAGTAGAGCTAGCGGGAGATACAATGAGCAGTTCTTC. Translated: CASSRASGRYNEQFF.

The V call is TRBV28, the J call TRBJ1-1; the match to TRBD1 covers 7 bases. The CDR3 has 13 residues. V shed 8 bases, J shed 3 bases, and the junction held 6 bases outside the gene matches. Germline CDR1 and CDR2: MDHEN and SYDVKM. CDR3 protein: CASLPGQHTEAFF. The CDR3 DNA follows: TGTGCCAGCCTCCCGGGACAGCACACTGAAGCTTTCTTT. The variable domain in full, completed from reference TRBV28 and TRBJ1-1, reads DVKVTQSSRYLVKRTGEKVFLECVQDMDHENMFWYRQDPGLGLRLIYFSYDVKMKEKGDIPEGYSVSREKKERFSLILESASTNQTSMYLCASLPGQHTEAFFGQGTRLTVV.

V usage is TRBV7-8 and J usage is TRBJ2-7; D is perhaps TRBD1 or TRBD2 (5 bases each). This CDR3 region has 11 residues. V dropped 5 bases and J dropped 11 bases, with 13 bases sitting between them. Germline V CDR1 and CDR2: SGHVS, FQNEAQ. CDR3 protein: CASSPGTIEYF. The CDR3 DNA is TGTGCCAGCAGCCCCGGGACGATCGAGTACTTC. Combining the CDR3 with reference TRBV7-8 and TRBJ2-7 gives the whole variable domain GAGVSQSPRYKVAKRGQDVALRCDPISGHVSLFWYQQALGQGPEFLTYFQNEAQLDKSGLPSDRFFAERPEGSVSTLKIQRTQQEDSAVYLCASSPGTIEYFGPGTRLTVT.

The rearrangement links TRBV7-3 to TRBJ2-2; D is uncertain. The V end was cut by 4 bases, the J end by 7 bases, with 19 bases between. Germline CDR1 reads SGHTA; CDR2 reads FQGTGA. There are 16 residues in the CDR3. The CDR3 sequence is CASSSQAVAFGGELFF. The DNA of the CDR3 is TGTGCCAGCAGCTCTCAAGCTGTCGCGTTCGGCGGGGAGCTGTTTTTT.